Sequencing of this T cell receptor (beta chain) was carried out in a study of kidney transplant recipient with SARS-CoV-2 infection. At least ten counts were recorded for this clonotype. TCRdb called the reads again in MiXCR, with one record for every CDR3 protein. The sample comprises about 250,000 distinct CDR3 sequences, 25% to 35% of which are singletons, and under 7.5% rests with the top ten. The sample consisted of a blood sample, taken at baseline and on roughly day 110 from a kidney transplant recipient. The sequence was collected from a male patient in his 30s who had COVID-19 and was a kidney transplant recipient. Some of these T cells may belong to the graft donor.

CDR3 coding DNA: TGTGCCAGCCTTGGGCTCAATAGTCGAAAGACCTATGGCTACACCTTC. This codes for CASLGLNSRKTYGYTF. V gene TRBV5-6 combines with J gene TRBJ1-2; unclear D gene. Trimming removed 7 bases at V and 4 bases at J, with 23 bases between. Germline values: CDR1 SGHDT, CDR2 YYEEEE. The CDR3 is 16 amino acids.